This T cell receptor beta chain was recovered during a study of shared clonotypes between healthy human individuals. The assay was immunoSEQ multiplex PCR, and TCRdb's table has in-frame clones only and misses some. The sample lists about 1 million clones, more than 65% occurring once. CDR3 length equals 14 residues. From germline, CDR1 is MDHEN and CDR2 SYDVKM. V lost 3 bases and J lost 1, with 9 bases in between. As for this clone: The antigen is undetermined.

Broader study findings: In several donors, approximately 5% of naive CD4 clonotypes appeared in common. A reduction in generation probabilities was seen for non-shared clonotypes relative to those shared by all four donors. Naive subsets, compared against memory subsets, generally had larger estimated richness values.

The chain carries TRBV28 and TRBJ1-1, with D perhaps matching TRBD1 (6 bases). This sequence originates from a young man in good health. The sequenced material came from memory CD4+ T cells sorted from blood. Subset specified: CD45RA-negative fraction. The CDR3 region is CASSFGQRNTEAFF. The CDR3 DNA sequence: TGTGCCAGCAGTTTCGGACAGAGGAACACTGAAGCTTTCTTT.